This entry concerns a single T cell receptor (beta chain). This CDR3 is built from 14 residues. The V and J ends lost 5 bases and 6 bases, in that order; junction bases with no gene match: 8. Germline V CDR1 and CDR2: MDHEN, SYDVKM. This specimen belongs to a study of control samples from healthy donors and cancer patients. The repertoire was sequenced with immunoSEQ multiplex PCR; TCRdb's copy has only in-frame clones and lacks some. The data show just under 75,000 clones, more than 75% seen once. The TCR originated in a woman aged 45 to 65 in good health. The specimen sequenced was blood. The chain joins TRBV28 to TRBJ1-2; 8 bases agree with TRBD1. The CDR3 bases are TGTGCCAGCAGTCCCCGGGCAGGGGGCCATGGCTACACCTTC. It translates to CASSPRAGGHGYTF.